This TCR beta chain was sequenced in a study of radiotherapy plus CTLA-4 blockade in lung cancer (dated by TCRdb to 2016 to 2018). With regard to the full study: Among enrolled patients, under 20% had an objective response and approximately 30% reached disease control.

Focal radiation therapy combined with CTLA-4 blockade (ipilimumab) was tested in patients with chemo-refractory metastatic non-small-cell lung cancer. Preparation of the library involved the immunoSEQ multiplex PCR assay. The immuneACCESS repertoire file appears here via TCRdb, limited to in-frame rearrangements. These files lack a portion of the clones; in checked studies, under half of the deficit traces to unresolved V genes, and the cause of the others is not known. A total of 15,000 to 20,000 clones appear in this sample, around 86% of them only once. The ten most abundant clones make up around 20% of the sample. Findings and caveats that apply to the study as a whole: After treatment with radiotherapy and ipilimumab, TCR clones that originated in tumors expanded in peripheral blood. Increased serum interferon-beta after radiation, together with early dynamic changes in blood T cell clones, were reported to be the strongest predictors of response.

Concerning this clone itself: This receptor's antigen is unknown. No quality values exist for individual bases; no much larger clone is one base distant.

Sequencing used peripheral blood, obtained from a patient treated with radiotherapy plus ipilimumab. This receptor was taken from a human donor with non-small cell lung cancer whose response to radiotherapy plus ipilimumab could not be evaluated.

The CDR3 amino acid sequence is: CASSTTGADTQYF. The base sequence is TGTGCCAGCAGTACAACAGGGGCAGATACGCAGTATTTT. This chain joins TRBV6-6 to TRBJ2-3, with 7 bases in between that match TRBD1. Looking up the germline V gene (reference sequence) yields CDR1 MNHNY and CDR2 SVGAGI. V loses 5 bases at its end and J loses 4 bases; junction bases beyond the gene matches: 3. From its cysteine to its phenylalanine, the CDR3 spans 13 amino acids. The read is trimmed to its CDR3 DNA, 39 bases read in frame from base 1.